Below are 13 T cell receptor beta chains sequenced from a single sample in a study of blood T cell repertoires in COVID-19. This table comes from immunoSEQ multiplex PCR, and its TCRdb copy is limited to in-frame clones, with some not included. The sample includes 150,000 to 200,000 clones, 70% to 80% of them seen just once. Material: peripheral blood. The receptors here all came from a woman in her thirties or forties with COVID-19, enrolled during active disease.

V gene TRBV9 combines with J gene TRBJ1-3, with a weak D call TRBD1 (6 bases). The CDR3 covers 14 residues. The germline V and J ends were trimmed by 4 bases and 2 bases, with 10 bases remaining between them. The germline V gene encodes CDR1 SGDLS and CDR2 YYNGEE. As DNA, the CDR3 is TGTGCCAGCAGCTTCCCAGGGGCTGGAAACACCATATATTTT. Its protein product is CASSFPGAGNTIYF.

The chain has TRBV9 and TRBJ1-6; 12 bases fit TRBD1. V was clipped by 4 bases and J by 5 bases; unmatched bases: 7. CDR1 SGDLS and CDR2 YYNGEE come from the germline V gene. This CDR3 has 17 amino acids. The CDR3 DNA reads TGTGCCAGCAGCTCCCCGGGGACAGGGGGCAATAATTCACCCCTCCACTTT. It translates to CASSSPGTGGNNSPLHF.

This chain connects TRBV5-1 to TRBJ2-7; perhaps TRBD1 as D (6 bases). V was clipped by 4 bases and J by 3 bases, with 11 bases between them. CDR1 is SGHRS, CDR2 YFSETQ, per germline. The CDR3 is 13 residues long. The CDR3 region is CASSPGQIYEQYF. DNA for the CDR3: TGCGCCAGCAGCCCCGGACAGATCTACGAGCAGTACTTC.

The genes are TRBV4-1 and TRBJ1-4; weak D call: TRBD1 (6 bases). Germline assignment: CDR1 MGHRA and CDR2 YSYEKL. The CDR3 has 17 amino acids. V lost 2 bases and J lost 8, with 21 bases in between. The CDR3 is CASSQLGTRPGVEKLFF. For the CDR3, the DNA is TGCGCCAGCAGCCAATTGGGGACGAGGCCAGGGGTAGAAAAACTGTTTTTT.

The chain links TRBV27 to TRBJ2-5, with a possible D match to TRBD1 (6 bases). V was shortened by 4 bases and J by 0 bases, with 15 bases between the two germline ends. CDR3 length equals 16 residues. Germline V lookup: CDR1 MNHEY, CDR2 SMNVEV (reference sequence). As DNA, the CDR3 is TGTGCCAGCAGTTCCGCCAAACAGGGATACCAAGAGACCCAGTACTTC. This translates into CASSSAKQGYQETQYF.

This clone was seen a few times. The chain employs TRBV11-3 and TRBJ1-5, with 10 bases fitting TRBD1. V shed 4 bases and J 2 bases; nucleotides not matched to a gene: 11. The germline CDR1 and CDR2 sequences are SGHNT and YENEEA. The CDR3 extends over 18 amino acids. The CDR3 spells CASSSQTGGVSGNQPQHF. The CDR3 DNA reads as TGTGCCAGCAGCTCCCAGACAGGGGGCGTATCCGGCAATCAGCCCCAGCATTTT.

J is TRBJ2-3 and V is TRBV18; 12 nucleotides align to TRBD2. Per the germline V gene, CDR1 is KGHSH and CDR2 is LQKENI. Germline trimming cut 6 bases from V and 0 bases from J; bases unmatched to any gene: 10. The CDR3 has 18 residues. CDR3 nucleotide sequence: TGTGCCAGCTCTCCGACTAGCGGGGGAGCGACTAGCACAGATACGCAGTATTTT. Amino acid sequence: CASSPTSGGATSTDTQYF. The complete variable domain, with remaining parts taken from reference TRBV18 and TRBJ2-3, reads NAGVMQNPRHLVRRRGQEARLRCSPMKGHSHVYWYRQLPEEGLKFMVYLQKENIIDESGMPKERFSAEFPKEGPSILRIQQVVRGDSAAYFCASSPTSGGATSTDTQYFGPGTRLTVL.

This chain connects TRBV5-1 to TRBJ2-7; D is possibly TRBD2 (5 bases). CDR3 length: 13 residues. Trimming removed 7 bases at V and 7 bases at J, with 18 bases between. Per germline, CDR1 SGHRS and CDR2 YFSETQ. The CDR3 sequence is CASGQDSVGEQYF. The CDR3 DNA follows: TGCGCCAGCGGTCAGGACTCCGTGGGAGAGCAGTACTTC.

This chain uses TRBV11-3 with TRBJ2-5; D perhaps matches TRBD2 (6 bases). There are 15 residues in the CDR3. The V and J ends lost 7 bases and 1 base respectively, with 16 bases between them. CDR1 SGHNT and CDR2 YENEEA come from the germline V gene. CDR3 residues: CASIQTPGGQETQYF. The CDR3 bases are TGTGCCAGCATTCAGACCCCCGGGGGCCAAGAGACCCAGTACTTC.

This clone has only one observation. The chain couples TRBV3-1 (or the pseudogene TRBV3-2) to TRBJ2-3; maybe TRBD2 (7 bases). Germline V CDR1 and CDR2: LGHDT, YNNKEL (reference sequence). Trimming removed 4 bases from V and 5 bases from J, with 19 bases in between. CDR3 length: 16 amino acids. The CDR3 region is CASSRNGGRTEDTQYF. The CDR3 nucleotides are TGTGCCAGCAGCCGCAACGGGGGGCGCACGGAAGATACGCAGTATTTT.

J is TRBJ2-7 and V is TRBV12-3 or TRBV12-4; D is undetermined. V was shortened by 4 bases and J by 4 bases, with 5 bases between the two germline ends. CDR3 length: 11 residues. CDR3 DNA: TGTGCCAGCAGTTCGTTGTACGAGCAGTACTTC. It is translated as CASSSLYEQYF.

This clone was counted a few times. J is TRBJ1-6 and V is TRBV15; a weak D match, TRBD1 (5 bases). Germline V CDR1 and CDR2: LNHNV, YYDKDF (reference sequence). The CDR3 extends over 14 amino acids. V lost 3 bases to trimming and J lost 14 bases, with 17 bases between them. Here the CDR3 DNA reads TGTGCCACCAGCAGCCGGGACTCCGGCCTGGCCCTCCACTTT. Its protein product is CATSSRDSGLALHF.

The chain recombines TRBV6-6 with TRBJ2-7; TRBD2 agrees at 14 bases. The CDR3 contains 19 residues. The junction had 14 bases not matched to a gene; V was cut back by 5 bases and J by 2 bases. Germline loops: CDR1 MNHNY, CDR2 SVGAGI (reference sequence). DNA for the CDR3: TGTGCCAGCAGTCCATCGCCCGGGACTAGCGGGAGAGGCGCCTACGAGCAGTACTTC. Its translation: CASSPSPGTSGRGAYEQYF.